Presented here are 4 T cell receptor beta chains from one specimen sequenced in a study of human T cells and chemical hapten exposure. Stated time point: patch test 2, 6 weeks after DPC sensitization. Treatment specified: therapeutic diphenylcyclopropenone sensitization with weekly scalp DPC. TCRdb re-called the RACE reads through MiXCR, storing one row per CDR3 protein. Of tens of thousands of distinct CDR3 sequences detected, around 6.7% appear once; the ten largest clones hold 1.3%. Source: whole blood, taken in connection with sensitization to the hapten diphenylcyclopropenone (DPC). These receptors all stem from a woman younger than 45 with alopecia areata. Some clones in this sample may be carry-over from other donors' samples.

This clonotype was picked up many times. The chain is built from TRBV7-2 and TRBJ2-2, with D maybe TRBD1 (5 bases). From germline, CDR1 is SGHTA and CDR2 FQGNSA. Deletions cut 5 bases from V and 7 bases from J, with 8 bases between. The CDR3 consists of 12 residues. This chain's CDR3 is CASSPQGGELFF. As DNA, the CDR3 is TGTGCCAGCAGCCCCCAGGGCGGGGAGCTGTTTTTT. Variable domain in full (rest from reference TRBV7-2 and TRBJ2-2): GAGVSQSPSNKVTEKGKDVELRCDPISGHTALYWYRQSLGQGLEFLIYFQGNSAPDKSGLPSDRFSAERTGGSVSTLTIQRTQQEDSAVYLCASSPQGGELFFGEGSRLTVL.

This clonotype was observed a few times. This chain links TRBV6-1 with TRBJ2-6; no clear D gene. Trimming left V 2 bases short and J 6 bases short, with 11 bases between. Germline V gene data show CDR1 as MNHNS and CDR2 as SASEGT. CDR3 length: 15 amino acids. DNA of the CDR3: TGTGCCAGCAGTGAAATGTTGCCCGAGGCCAACGTCCTGACTTTC. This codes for CASSEMLPEANVLTF.

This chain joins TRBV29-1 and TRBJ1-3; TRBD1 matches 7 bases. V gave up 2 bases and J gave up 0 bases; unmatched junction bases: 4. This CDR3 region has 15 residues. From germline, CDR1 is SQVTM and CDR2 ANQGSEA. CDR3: CSVETRGLSGNTIYF. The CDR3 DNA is TGCAGCGTTGAAACGAGGGGGCTCTCTGGAAACACCATATATTTT.

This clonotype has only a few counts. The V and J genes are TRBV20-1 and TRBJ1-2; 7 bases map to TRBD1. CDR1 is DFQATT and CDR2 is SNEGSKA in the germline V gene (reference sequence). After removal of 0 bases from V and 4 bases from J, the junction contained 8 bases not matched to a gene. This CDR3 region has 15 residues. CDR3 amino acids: CSARDQQGLFYGYTF. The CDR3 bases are TGCAGTGCTAGAGATCAACAGGGGCTCTTCTATGGCTACACCTTC.